Shown below are 14 T cell receptor beta chains from a single sample sequenced in a study of blood T cells in healthy people across ages. Alongside a J-beta primer mix, a sample-barcoded 5' primer served in a second PCR lasting roughly 6 to 11 cycles. TCRdb reprocessed the 5' RACE reads via MiXCR and lists one record per CDR3 protein. This table holds more than 800,000 distinct CDR3 sequences, 35% to 55% found once. The sample consisted of blood. The receptor source for this set is a woman aged 60 to 75 in good health.

The gene calls are TRBV7-2 and TRBJ1-1; D ambiguous. V was shortened by 4 bases and J by 1 base, with 10 bases between the two germline ends. Germline V CDR1 and CDR2: SGHTA, FQGNSA. CDR3 length: 14 amino acids. CDR3 sequence: CASSSIGRNTEAFF. The DNA of the CDR3 is TGTGCCAGCAGCTCCATCGGGCGGAACACTGAAGCTTTCTTT.

Notes on this clonotype: A much larger clone lies a single base off, so this may be a read error. The chain joins TRBV5-1 to TRBJ1-1, with 9 bases identical to TRBD1. Germline trimming cut 7 bases from V and 2 bases from J; bases unmatched to any gene: 9. The CDR3 spans 15 residues. The germline V gene has CDR1 SGHRS and CDR2 YFSETQ. The CDR3 protein is CASAPGQGPNTEAFF. The CDR3 region has the DNA TGCGCCAGCGCCCCGGGACAGGGTCCTAACACTGAAGCTTTCTTT.

The chain recombines TRBV5-5 with TRBJ2-1, with 13 bases aligning to TRBD2. The trim removed 2 bases at V and 0 bases at J, leaving 5 bases unmatched. CDR1 is SGHKS, CDR2 YYEKEE, per germline (reference sequence). The CDR3 spans 18 residues. CDR3 residues: CASSFWTSGSYSYNEQFF. The CDR3 nucleotides are TGTGCCAGCAGCTTTTGGACTAGCGGGAGTTACTCCTACAATGAGCAGTTCTTC.

Comment on this clonotype: This is likely an artifact of a read error, given a far larger clone one base away. The chain combines TRBV12-3 or TRBV12-4 with TRBJ2-3; D is unclear. V shed 7 bases and J shed 2 bases, with 7 bases lying between them. This CDR3 region has 12 residues. The CDR3 DNA reads TGTGCCAGCACCCCCAACACAGATACGCAGTATTTT. Protein sequence: CASTPNTDTQYF.

J is TRBJ1-1 and V is TRBV27; D is uncertain. Per germline, CDR1 MNHEY and CDR2 SMNVEV (reference sequence). V was shortened by 1 base and J by 4 bases, with 10 bases between the two germline ends. The CDR3 is 14 amino acids. The CDR3 coding sequence is TGTGCCAGCAGTTTATACTCAGACCTCACTGAAGCTTTCTTT. It codes for CASSLYSDLTEAFF.

This clonotype was observed a few times. The chain combines TRBV4-1 with TRBJ2-5, with 9 nucleotides matching TRBD2. J lost 0 bases, V lost 1 base, and 9 bases had no gene match. Per germline, CDR1 MGHRA and CDR2 YSYEKL. The CDR3 covers 18 residues. CDR3 sequence reads: CASSQAVRGLAYQETQYF. CDR3 sequence (DNA): TGCGCCAGCAGCCAAGCGGTACGAGGACTAGCGTACCAAGAGACCCAGTACTTC.

The J gene is TRBJ2-1, the V gene TRBV18, with 15 positions matching TRBD2. CDR1 KGHSH and CDR2 LQKENI come from the germline V gene. The V gene end was trimmed by 3 bases and the J gene end by 5 bases; junction bases not matched to a gene: 5. The CDR3 covers 17 residues. CDR3 residues: CASSPTGLAGGNNEQFF. The CDR3 region has the DNA TGTGCCAGCTCACCTACGGGACTAGCGGGAGGCAACAATGAGCAGTTCTTC.

The J gene is TRBJ2-1, the V gene TRBV6-5; TRBD2 aligns across 10 bases. CDR1 is MNHEY and CDR2 is SVGAGI in the germline V gene. V trimming: 5 bases; J trimming: 7 bases; junction bases outside the gene matches: 8. CDR3 length: 15 residues. The CDR3 here is CASSILAGVGNEQFF. The CDR3 DNA is TGTGCCAGCAGTATTCTAGCGGGAGTAGGAAATGAGCAGTTCTTC.

The sample holds a few counts of this clonotype. The chain employs TRBV20-1 and TRBJ1-5; D uncertain. The CDR3 contains 15 residues. The V end lost 5 bases, the J end lost 0 bases, and 14 bases lay between the germline ends. Germline V gene sequence: CDR1 DFQATT, CDR2 SNEGSKA (reference sequence). The CDR3 DNA reads TGCAGTGCTCCCTCCAGTCTTGCTAGCAATCAGCCCCAGCATTTT. It is translated as CSAPSSLASNQPQHF.

This chain uses TRBV20-1 with TRBJ2-3; 10 bases are a match to TRBD2. The CDR3 consists of 14 residues. CDR1 is DFQATT and CDR2 is SNEGSKA in the germline V gene (reference sequence). The CDR3 bases are TGCAGCCCAACGCTAGCGGGAGTTACAGATACGCAGTATTTT. Protein product: CSPTLAGVTDTQYF.

Regarding this clonotype: One junction end does not reproduce the germline sequence, and a read error may be involved. The V and J genes are TRBV5-6 and TRBJ1-2, with 9 bases aligning to TRBD1. The germline V gene has CDR1 SGHDT and CDR2 YYEEEE. CDR3 size: 14 residues. The CDR3 nucleotides are TGTGCCAGTAGCTTCGGGGACAGGGCTTATGGCTACACCTTC. This codes for CASSFGDRAYGYTF.

The chain couples TRBV7-6 to TRBJ2-7, with a tentative D call TRBD2 (5 bases). This CDR3 is built from 16 residues. CDR1 and CDR2 (germline): SGHVS, FNYEAQ. Trimming shortened V by 1 base and J by 6 bases, and 19 bases separated the two germline ends. DNA of the CDR3: TGTGCCAGCAGCTTAGAAGTTGGCGAGGGCCTAGCCGAGCAGTACTTC. Translated: CASSLEVGEGLAEQYF.

The chain has TRBV28 and TRBJ1-6; 7 bases fit TRBD1. Trimming took 2 bases from V and 2 from J; bases not matched to a gene: 6. CDR3 length: 17 amino acids. Per the germline V gene, CDR1 is MDHEN and CDR2 is SYDVKM. The CDR3 protein is CASSLGTVKPYNSPLHF. The CDR3 DNA reads TGTGCCAGCAGTTTAGGGACAGTGAAGCCCTATAATTCACCCCTCCACTTT. Full variable domain (remainder filled in from reference TRBV28 and TRBJ1-6): DVKVTQSSRYLVKRTGEKVFLECVQDMDHENMFWYRQDPGLGLRLIYFSYDVKMKEKGDIPEGYSVSREKKERFSLILESASTNQTSMYLCASSLGTVKPYNSPLHFGNGTRLTVT.

This clonotype occurred a few times. The CDR3 nucleotides read TGTGCCAGCAAACACAGGGACGGGGGCACAGATACGCAGTATTTT. This codes for CASKHRDGGTDTQYF. The chain combines TRBV6-6 with TRBJ2-3, with TRBD1 as a possible D gene (6 bases). Trimming removed 7 bases at V and 1 base at J, with 15 bases between. This CDR3 comprises 15 residues. Germline values: CDR1 MNHNY, CDR2 SVGAGI (reference sequence).